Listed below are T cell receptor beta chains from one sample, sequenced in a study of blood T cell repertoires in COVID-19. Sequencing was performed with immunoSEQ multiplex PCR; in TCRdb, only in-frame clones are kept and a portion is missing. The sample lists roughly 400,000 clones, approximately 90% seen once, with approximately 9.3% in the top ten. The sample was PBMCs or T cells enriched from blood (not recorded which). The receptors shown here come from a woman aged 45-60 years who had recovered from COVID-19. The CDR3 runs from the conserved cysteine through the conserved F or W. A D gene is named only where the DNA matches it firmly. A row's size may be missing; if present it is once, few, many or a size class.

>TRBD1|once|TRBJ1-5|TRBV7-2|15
CASSPGAGGFQPQHF
TGTGCCAGCAGCCCAGGGGCAGGGGGTTTCCAGCCCCAGCATTTT
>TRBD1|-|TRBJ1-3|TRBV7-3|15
CASSPRTGAGNTIYF
TGTGCCAGCAGCCCACGGACAGGGGCTGGAAACACCATATATTTT
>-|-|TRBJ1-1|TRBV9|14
CASSAETPNTEAFF
TGTGCCAGCAGCGCAGAGACACCGAACACTGAAGCTTTCTTT
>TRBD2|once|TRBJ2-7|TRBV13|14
CASSLPGGAYEQYF
TGTGCCAGCAGCTTACCCGGGGGGGCCTACGAGCAGTACTTC
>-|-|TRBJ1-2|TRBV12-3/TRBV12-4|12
CASSLRGYGYTF
TGTGCCAGCAGTTTGCGGGGCTATGGCTACACCTTC
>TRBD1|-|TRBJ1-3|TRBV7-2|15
CASSLGTVVGNTIYF
TGTGCCAGCAGCCTCGGGACAGTAGTTGGAAACACCATATATTTT
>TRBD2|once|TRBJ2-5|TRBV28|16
CASSLFSSGGEETQYF
TGTGCCAGCAGTCTCTTTTCTAGCGGGGGTGAAGAGACCCAGTACTTC
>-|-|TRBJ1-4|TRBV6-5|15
CASSPHAGTNEKLFF
TGTGCCAGCAGCCCCCATGCCGGTACTAATGAAAAACTGTTTTTT
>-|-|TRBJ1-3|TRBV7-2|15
CASSPAADSGNTIYF
TGTGCCAGCAGCCCGGCAGCGGACTCTGGAAACACCATATATTTT
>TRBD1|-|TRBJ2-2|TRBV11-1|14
CASSSRTGTGELFF
TGTGCCAGCAGCTCCCGGACAGGAACCGGGGAGCTGTTTTTT
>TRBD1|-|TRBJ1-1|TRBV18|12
CASSQDRDSAFF
TGTGCCAGCTCGCAAGACAGGGATTCGGCTTTCTTT
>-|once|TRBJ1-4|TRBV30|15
CAWSGVLGGNEKLFF
TGTGCCTGGAGTGGGGTCCTCGGCGGGAATGAAAAACTGTTTTTT
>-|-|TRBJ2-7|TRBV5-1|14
CASSTTAWGDEQYF
TGCGCCAGCAGCACAACGGCTTGGGGCGACGAGCAGTACTTC
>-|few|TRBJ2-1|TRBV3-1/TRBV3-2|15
CASSQGTGPGGEQFF
TGTGCCAGCAGCCAAGGGACAGGGCCGGGGGGTGAGCAGTTCTTC
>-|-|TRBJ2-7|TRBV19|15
CASSMRGLGSYEQYF
TGTGCCAGTAGTATGCGGGGCCTGGGATCCTACGAGCAGTACTTC
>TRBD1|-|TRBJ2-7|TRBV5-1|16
CASSLASGTGVHEQYF
TGCGCCAGCAGCTTGGCCTCAGGGACAGGGGTCCACGAGCAGTACTTC
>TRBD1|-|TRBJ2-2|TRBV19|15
CASSVSTGGSGELFF
TGTGCCAGTAGTGTTTCGACAGGGGGTTCCGGGGAGCTGTTTTTT
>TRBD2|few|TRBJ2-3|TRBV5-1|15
CASSLTGGRADTQYF
TGCGCCAGCAGCTTGACGGGGGGGCGCGCAGATACGCAGTATTTT
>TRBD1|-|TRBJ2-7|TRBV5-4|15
CASSLKGAKTYEQYF
TGTGCCAGCAGCTTGAAGGGGGCTAAAACCTACGAGCAGTACTTC
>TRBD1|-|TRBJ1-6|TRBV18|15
CASSTLTGDNSPLHF
TGTGCCAGCTCAACACTGACAGGGGATAATTCACCCCTCCACTTT
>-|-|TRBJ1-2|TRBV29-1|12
CSVVATDYGYTF
TGCAGCGTTGTCGCGACAGACTATGGCTACACCTTC
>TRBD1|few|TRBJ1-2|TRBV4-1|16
CASSQFNRDRGTRNTF
TGCGCCAGCAGCCAATTTAACCGGGACAGGGGGACGAGGAACACCTTC
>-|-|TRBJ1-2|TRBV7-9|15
CASSLGRAGSYGYTF
TGTGCCAGCAGCTTAGGGCGGGCCGGGAGCTATGGCTACACCTTC
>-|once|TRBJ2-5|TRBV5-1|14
CASSRRDFQETQYF
TGCGCCAGCAGTCGCCGGGACTTCCAAGAGACCCAGTACTTC
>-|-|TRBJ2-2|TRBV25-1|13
CASRRGAERELFF
TGTGCCAGCCGACGGGGGGCTGAGAGGGAGCTGTTTTTT
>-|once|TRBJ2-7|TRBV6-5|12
CASTDTGSEQYF
TGTGCCAGCACGGATACAGGGTCCGAGCAGTACTTC
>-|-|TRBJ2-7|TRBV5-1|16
CASSLPKDSSSYEQYF
TGCGCCAGCAGCTTGCCTAAGGACAGTAGCTCCTACGAGCAGTACTTC
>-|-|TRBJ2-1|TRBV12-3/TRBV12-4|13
CASSLAGHHEQFF
TGTGCCAGCAGTTTAGCGGGACACCATGAGCAGTTCTTC
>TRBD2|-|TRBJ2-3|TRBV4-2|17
CASSPSSTSGGVDTQYF
TGTGCCAGCAGCCCCTCCTCGACTAGCGGGGGGGTGGATACGCAGTATTTT
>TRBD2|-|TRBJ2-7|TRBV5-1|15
CASSWTSGVSYEQYF
TGCGCCAGCAGCTGGACTAGCGGGGTTTCCTACGAGCAGTACTTC
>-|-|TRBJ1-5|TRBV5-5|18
CASSLELVGYGSNQPQHF
TGTGCCAGCAGCTTGGAACTAGTAGGGTACGGTAGCAATCAGCCCCAGCATTTT
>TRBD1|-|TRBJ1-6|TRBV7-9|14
CASSVTGVQSPLHF
TGTGCCAGCAGCGTAACAGGGGTTCAGTCACCCCTCCACTTT
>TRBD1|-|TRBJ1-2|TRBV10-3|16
CAISEPNTGDHYGYTF
TGTGCCATCAGTGAGCCGAACACAGGGGACCACTATGGCTACACCTTC
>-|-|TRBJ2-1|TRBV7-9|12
CASSPRYNEQFF
TGTGCCAGCAGCCCCCGGTACAATGAGCAGTTCTTC
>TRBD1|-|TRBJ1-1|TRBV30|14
CAWTQDRESAEAFF
TGTGCCTGGACCCAAGACAGGGAGTCCGCTGAAGCTTTCTTT
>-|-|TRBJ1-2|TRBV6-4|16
CASSLRVTLLNYGYTF
TGTGCCAGCAGTCTCCGGGTTACCCTCCTTAACTATGGCTACACCTTC
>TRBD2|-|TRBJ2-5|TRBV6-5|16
CASSYSTGGQAETQYF
TGTGCCAGCAGTTACTCGACGGGGGGGCAGGCGGAGACCCAGTACTTC
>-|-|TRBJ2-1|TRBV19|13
CASSIGGANEQFF
TGTGCCAGTAGTATTGGTGGGGCAAATGAGCAGTTCTTC
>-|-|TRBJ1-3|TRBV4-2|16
CASSQDSVIVGNTIYF
TGTGCCAGCAGCCAAGATTCGGTGATTGTCGGAAACACCATATATTTT
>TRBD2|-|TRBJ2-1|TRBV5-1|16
CASSLVPSGGISEQFF
TGCGCCAGCAGCTTGGTGCCTAGCGGGGGGATAAGTGAGCAGTTCTTC
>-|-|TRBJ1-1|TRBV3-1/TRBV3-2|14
CASSQDRIGGEAFF
TGTGCCAGCAGCCAAGATCGGATCGGGGGTGAAGCTTTCTTT
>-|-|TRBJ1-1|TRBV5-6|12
CASSLGRGTAFF
TGTGCCAGCAGCTTGGGGCGGGGCACCGCTTTCTTT
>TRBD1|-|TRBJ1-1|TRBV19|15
CASSTTGGAGTEAFF
TGTGCCAGTAGTACGACAGGGGGCGCAGGCACTGAAGCTTTCTTT
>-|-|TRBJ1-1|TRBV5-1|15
CASSSNQGISTEAFF
TGCGCCAGCAGCTCTAACCAGGGGATTAGCACTGAAGCTTTCTTT
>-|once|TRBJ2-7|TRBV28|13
CASSFIEDYEQYF
TGTGCCAGCAGTTTTATCGAGGACTACGAGCAGTACTTC
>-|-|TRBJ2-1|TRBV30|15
CAWSVYSTSYNEQFF
TGTGCCTGGAGTGTATACAGTACCTCCTACAATGAGCAGTTCTTC
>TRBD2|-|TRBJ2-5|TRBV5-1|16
CASSLDPSGGQETQYF
TGCGCCAGCAGCTTGGATCCTAGCGGGGGTCAGGAGACCCAGTACTTC
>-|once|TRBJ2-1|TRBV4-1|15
CASSPDQGSYNEQFF
TGCGCCAGCAGCCCCGATCAGGGCTCCTACAATGAGCAGTTCTTC
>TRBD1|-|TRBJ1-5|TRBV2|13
CASSGTGDQPQHF
TGTGCCAGCAGCGGGACAGGGGATCAGCCCCAGCATTTT
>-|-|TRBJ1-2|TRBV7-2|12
CASRSRDTGYTF
TGTGCCAGCAGATCCCGCGATACGGGCTACACCTTC
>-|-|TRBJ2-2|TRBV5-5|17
CASSLGVSFGYTGELFF
TGTGCCAGCAGCTTAGGAGTAAGTTTCGGTTACACCGGGGAGCTGTTTTTT
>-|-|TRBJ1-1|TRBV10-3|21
CAIRDPGQGLLPLLENTEAFF
TGTGCCATCAGAGACCCGGGCCAGGGGTTGCTTCCACTCCTAGAGAACACTGAAGCTTTCTTT
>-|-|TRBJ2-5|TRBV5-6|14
CASSLAAGQETQYF
TGTGCCAGCAGCTTGGCTGCGGGGCAAGAGACCCAGTACTTC
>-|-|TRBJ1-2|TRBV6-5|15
CASSYSREGGYGYTF
TGTGCCAGCAGTTACTCGAGGGAGGGGGGCTATGGCTACACCTTC
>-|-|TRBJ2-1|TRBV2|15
CASSGRVLSYNEQFF
TGTGCCAGCAGTGGGCGGGTCCTCTCATACAATGAGCAGTTCTTC
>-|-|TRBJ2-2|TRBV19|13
CATSGGGGPQLFF
TGTGCCACCTCCGGGGGCGGGGGACCGCAGCTGTTTTTT
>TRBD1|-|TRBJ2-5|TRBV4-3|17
CASSQEFGTEKQETQYF
TGCGCCAGCAGCCAAGAGTTTGGGACAGAGAAACAAGAGACCCAGTACTTC